This is a list of T cell receptor beta chains from one sample in a study of beta chain features in type 1 diabetes. Sequenced by immunoSEQ multiplex PCR; TCRdb stores in-frame clones only, minus some. The sample lists 55,000 to 80,000 clones, approximately 50% seen once, with 0.7% in the top ten. Sequencing was performed on central memory CD4+ T cells from blood. The receptors come from a man aged 25-45 years with type 1 diabetes. Each CDR3 is given with its conserved first and last residue. D genes are given only for firm matches. The listing skips clone size in some rows; elsewhere it reads once, few, many or a size class.

CDR3 | DNA | V | size | length | J | D
CASSVDRGGDTIYF | TGTGCCAGCAGCGTAGACAGGGGAGGTGACACCATATATTTT | TRBV9 | . | 14 | TRBJ1-3 | TRBD1
CAWSYSGDYNEQFF | TGTGCCTGGAGTTATAGCGGAGATTACAATGAGCAGTTCTTC | TRBV30 | . | 14 | TRBJ2-1 | .
CASRVGQGEYYGYTF | TGTGCCAGCAGGGTTGGACAGGGCGAGTACTATGGCTACACCTTC | TRBV6-1 | . | 15 | TRBJ1-2 | TRBD1
CASSGGDRGNTGELFF | TGTGCCAGCAGTGGGGGCGACAGGGGGAACACCGGGGAGCTGTTTTTT | TRBV6-1 | . | 16 | TRBJ2-2 | TRBD1
CASSWDRDTEAFF | TGTGCCAGCAGCTGGGACAGGGACACTGAAGCTTTCTTT | TRBV7-9 | . | 13 | TRBJ1-1 | TRBD1
CSVRLQGDTEAFF | TGCAGCGTGAGATTACAGGGTGACACTGAAGCTTTCTTT | TRBV29-1 | . | 13 | TRBJ1-1 | .
CASSSPPWGGTLNTEAFF | TGTGCCAGCAGCTCTCCCCCCTGGGGGGGGACTTTGAACACTGAAGCTTTCTTT | TRBV7-2 | few | 18 | TRBJ1-1 | .
CSVEGAYQETQYF | TGCAGCGTTGAGGGGGCGTACCAAGAGACCCAGTACTTC | TRBV29-1 | . | 13 | TRBJ2-5 | .
CASTPRAPSNQPQHF | TGTGCCAGCACCCCCCGAGCCCCTAGCAATCAGCCCCAGCATTTT | TRBV6-1 | . | 15 | TRBJ1-5 | .
CASSYGAVTTDTQYF | TGTGCCAGCAGCTATGGGGCGGTAACCACAGATACGCAGTATTTT | TRBV7-9 | few | 15 | TRBJ2-3 | .
CASSLGYSNQPQHF | TGCGCCAGCAGCCTCGGTTATAGCAATCAGCCCCAGCATTTT | TRBV5-1 | few | 14 | TRBJ1-5 | .
CACLQGPQSYGYTF | TGTGCCTGCCTTCAGGGGCCGCAAAGCTATGGCTACACCTTC | TRBV30 | . | 14 | TRBJ1-2 | .
CASSLGEAEQFF | TGCGCCAGCAGCTTGGGGGAGGCTGAGCAGTTCTTC | TRBV5-1 | . | 12 | TRBJ2-1 | .
CASSELVSEGAFF | TGTGCCAGCAGTGAACTAGTCTCCGAGGGAGCTTTCTTT | TRBV6-1 | few | 13 | TRBJ1-1 | .
CAWTFRQGGYGYTF | TGTGCCTGGACCTTCCGACAAGGGGGCTATGGCTACACCTTC | TRBV30 | . | 14 | TRBJ1-2 | .
CASSIAGGGTDTQYF | TGTGCCAGCAGTATAGCGGGGGGGGGCACAGATACGCAGTATTTT | TRBV9 | . | 15 | TRBJ2-3 | TRBD2
CASSLTAGASYEQYF | TGCGCCAGCAGCTTGACAGCGGGGGCCTCCTACGAGCAGTACTTC | TRBV5-1 | few | 15 | TRBJ2-7 | TRBD2
CASEPGQGAAQPQHF | TGTGCCAGCGAACCGGGACAGGGGGCGGCTCAGCCCCAGCATTTT | TRBV2 | . | 15 | TRBJ1-5 | TRBD1
CASSLRSYEQYF | TGTGCCAGCAGCTTACGCTCCTACGAGCAGTACTTC | TRBV7-2 | . | 12 | TRBJ2-7 | .
CASSIPSTGPYTF | TGTGCCAGTAGTATCCCTTCGACAGGGCCTTACACCTTC | TRBV19 | few | 13 | TRBJ1-2 | TRBD1
CASSLAGRAYGYTF | TGTGCCAGCAGCTTAGCGGGCAGGGCCTATGGCTACACCTTC | TRBV7-2 | . | 14 | TRBJ1-2 | .
CASSGTRSDEQFF | TGCGCCAGCAGCGGGACTAGGAGTGATGAGCAGTTCTTC | TRBV5-1 | few | 13 | TRBJ2-1 | TRBD2
CAWTHDRYNTEAFF | TGTGCCTGGACCCACGACAGGTACAACACTGAAGCTTTCTTT | TRBV30 | few | 14 | TRBJ1-1 | .
CAWSLENTEAFF | TGTGCCTGGAGTTTAGAGAACACTGAAGCTTTCTTT | TRBV30 | . | 12 | TRBJ1-1 | .
CASSKAGDRDTQYF | TGTGCCAGCAGTAAAGCGGGGGACCGAGATACGCAGTATTTT | TRBV25-1 | few | 14 | TRBJ2-3 | TRBD2
CASSPGLATDTQYF | TGCGCCAGCAGCCCGGGACTAGCGACAGATACGCAGTATTTT | TRBV5-1 | . | 14 | TRBJ2-3 | TRBD2
CASGPRLATGELFF | TGTGCCAGCGGTCCGAGACTAGCGACCGGGGAGCTGTTTTTT | TRBV11-2 | . | 14 | TRBJ2-2 | TRBD2
CASSLLDRGLGEQFF | TGTGCCAGCAGCTTACTGGACAGGGGGCTGGGTGAGCAGTTCTTC | TRBV7-9 | few | 15 | TRBJ2-1 | TRBD1
CASRKRGTSYRTDTQYF | TGTGCCAGTAGGAAGAGAGGGACTTCCTATCGCACAGATACGCAGTATTTT | TRBV19 | . | 17 | TRBJ2-3 | .
CASSLGIFQPQHF | TGTGCCAGCAGTCTCGGGATTTTTCAGCCCCAGCATTTT | TRBV27 | . | 13 | TRBJ1-5 | .
CASSLGGSYEQYF | TGTGCCAGCAGTTTGGGTGGGAGCTACGAGCAGTACTTC | TRBV28 | . | 13 | TRBJ2-7 | .
CAISDSGVNTGELFF | TGTGCCATCAGTGACAGCGGGGTGAACACCGGGGAGCTGTTTTTT | TRBV10-3 | few | 15 | TRBJ2-2 | TRBD2
CASSLRGLLAGGGQYF | TGTGCCAGCAGCCTCAGAGGACTCCTAGCGGGAGGAGGGCAGTACTTC | TRBV5-6 | . | 16 | TRBJ2-7 | TRBD2
CASSVTTGGDSPLHF | TGTGCCAGCAGCGTAACGACAGGGGGAGATTCACCCCTCCACTTT | TRBV9 | . | 15 | TRBJ1-6 | TRBD1
CASSPGQAPSEQYF | TGTGCCAGCAGTCCGGGACAGGCTCCTTCCGAGCAGTACTTC | TRBV6-1 | . | 14 | TRBJ2-7 | TRBD1
CASLPAAGTDTQYF | TGCGCCAGCCTCCCCGCGGCGGGCACAGATACGCAGTATTTT | TRBV5-1 | . | 14 | TRBJ2-3 | .